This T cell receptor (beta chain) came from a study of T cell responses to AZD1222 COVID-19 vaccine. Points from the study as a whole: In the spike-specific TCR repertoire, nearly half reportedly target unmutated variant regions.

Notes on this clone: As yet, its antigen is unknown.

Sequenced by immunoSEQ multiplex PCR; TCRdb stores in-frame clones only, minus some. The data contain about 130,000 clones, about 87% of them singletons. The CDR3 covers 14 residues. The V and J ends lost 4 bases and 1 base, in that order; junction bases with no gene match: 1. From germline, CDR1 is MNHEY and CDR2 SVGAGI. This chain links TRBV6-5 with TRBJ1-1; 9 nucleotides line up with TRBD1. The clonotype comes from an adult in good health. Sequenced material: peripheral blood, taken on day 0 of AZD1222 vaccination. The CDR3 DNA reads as TGTGCCAGCAGTTTACAGGGGGCGAACACTGAAGCTTTCTTT. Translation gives CASSLQGANTEAFF.